This T cell receptor (beta chain) was recorded in a study of T-cell reconstitution after alpha-beta-depleted transplantation in children. J lost 3 bases, V lost 4 bases, and 3 bases had no gene match. Germline values: CDR1 SGHRS, CDR2 YFSETQ. This CDR3 spans 15 amino acids. Construction of the TCRbeta library involved unique molecular identifiers. TCRdb independently ran MiXCR on the PCR reads; one entry per CDR3 protein. The sample contains about 270,000 distinct CDR3 sequences, over 8% of which appear only once. The material sequenced was PBMCs from the stem cell graft donor, taken from the stem cell graft. The TCR was taken from a human donor who donated a stem cell graft to a child with SCID. The chain couples TRBV5-1 to TRBJ2-1, with 11 bases identical to TRBD2. CDR3 in amino acids: CASSHLAGGYNEQFF. CDR3 nucleotides: TGCGCCAGCAGCCATCTAGCGGGGGGCTACAATGAGCAGTTCTTC.